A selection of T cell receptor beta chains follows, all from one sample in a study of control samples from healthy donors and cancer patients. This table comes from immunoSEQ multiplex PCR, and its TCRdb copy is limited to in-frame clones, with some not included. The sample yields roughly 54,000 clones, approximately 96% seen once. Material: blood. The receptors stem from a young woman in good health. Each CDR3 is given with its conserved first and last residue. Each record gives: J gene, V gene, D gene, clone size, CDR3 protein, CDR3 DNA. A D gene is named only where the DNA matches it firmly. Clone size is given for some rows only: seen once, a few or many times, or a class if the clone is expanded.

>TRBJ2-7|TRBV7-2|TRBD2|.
CASSLARLAGEQYF
TGTGCCAGCAGCTTAGCGCGGCTAGCGGGCGAGCAGTACTTC
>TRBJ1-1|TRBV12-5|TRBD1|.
CASGWILTGESTEAFF
TGTGCTAGTGGTTGGATCCTGACAGGGGAGTCCACTGAAGCTTTCTTT
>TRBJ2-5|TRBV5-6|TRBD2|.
CASSFYRLAGGPGETQYF
TGTGCCAGCAGCTTTTACCGACTAGCGGGAGGGCCGGGGGAGACCCAGTACTTC
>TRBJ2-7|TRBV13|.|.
CASSAGQEGSRTYEQYF
TGTGCCAGCAGCGCCGGACAGGAGGGAAGCCGGACATACGAGCAGTACTTC
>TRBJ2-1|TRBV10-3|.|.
CAISESFNDEQFF
TGTGCCATCAGTGAGTCTTTTAACGATGAGCAGTTCTTC
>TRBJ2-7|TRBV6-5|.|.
CASRARQRTSYEQYF
TGTGCCAGCAGGGCGAGACAGAGGACTTCCTACGAGCAGTACTTC
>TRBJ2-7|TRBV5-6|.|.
CASSLGGLLSYEQYF
TGTGCCAGCAGCTTGGGGGGACTGCTCTCCTACGAGCAGTACTTC
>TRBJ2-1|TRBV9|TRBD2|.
CASSGCKLSGSSYNEQFF
TGTGCCAGCAGCGGTTGCAAACTAAGCGGGAGTTCCTACAATGAGCAGTTCTTC
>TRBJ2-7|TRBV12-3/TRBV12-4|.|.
CASNEQCF
TGTGCCAGCAACGAGCAGTGCTTC
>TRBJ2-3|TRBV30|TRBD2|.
CAWSAGTTTPALF
TGTGCCTGGAGTGCCGGGACTACCACCCCAGCCCTTTTT
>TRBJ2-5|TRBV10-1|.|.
CASSARRYQETQYF
TGCGCCAGCAGTGCACGGAGGTACCAAGAGACCCAGTACTTC
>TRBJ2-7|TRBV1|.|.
CTSSQDLKRLAGNEQYF
TGCACCAGCAGCCAAGATCTTAAGCGGCTAGCGGGAAACGAGCAGTACTTC
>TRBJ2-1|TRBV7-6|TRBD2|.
CASSLTSGRYEQFF
TGTGCCAGCAGCTTAACTAGCGGGAGGTATGAGCAGTTCTTC
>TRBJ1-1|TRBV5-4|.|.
CASRLGGANPEAFF
TGTGCCAGCAGGTTGGGGGGGGCGAATCCCGAAGCTTTCTTT
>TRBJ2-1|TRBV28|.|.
CASIRTADSYNEQFF
TGTGCCAGCATACGGACAGCGGATTCTTACAATGAGCAGTTCTTC
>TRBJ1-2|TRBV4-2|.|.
CASSTIGEGIPNYGYTF
TGTGCCAGCAGCACCATAGGGGAGGGGATCCCTAACTATGGCTACACCTTC
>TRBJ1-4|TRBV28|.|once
CAGGIDEKLFF
TGTGCCGGGGGCATTGATGAAAAACTGTTTTTT
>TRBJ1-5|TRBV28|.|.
CASSPWDGNQPQHF
TGTGCCAGCAGTCCTTGGGACGGCAATCAGCCCCAGCATTTT
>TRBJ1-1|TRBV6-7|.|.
CASSYSNGSTEAFF
TGTGCCAGCAGTTACTCGAACGGGAGCACTGAAGCTTTCTTT
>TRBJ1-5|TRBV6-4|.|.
CASSDPRSRHLYSNQPQHF
TGTGCCAGCAGTGACCCTAGGAGTCGGCATCTCTATAGCAATCAGCCCCAGCATTTT
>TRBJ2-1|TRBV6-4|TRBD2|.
CASSDGGSGSRQFF
TGTGCCAGCAGTGACGGGGGTAGCGGGTCCCGGCAGTTCTTC
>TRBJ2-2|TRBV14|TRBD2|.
CASTPAGGVGELFF
TGTGCCAGCACACCAGCGGGAGGGGTCGGGGAGCTGTTTTTT
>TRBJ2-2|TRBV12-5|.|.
CASGLGISGELFF
TGTGCTAGTGGTCTGGGGATTTCCGGGGAGCTGTTTTTT
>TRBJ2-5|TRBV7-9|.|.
CASSPQGGPVEGNRETQYF
TGTGCCAGCAGCCCCCAAGGTGGACCGGTAGAGGGGAATCGAGAGACCCAGTACTTC
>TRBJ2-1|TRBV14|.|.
CASSQINEQFF
TGTGCCAGCAGCCAGATCAATGAGCAGTTCTTC
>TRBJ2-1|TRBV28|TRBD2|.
CASSIAGVSYNEQFF
TGTGCCAGCAGTATAGCGGGAGTATCCTACAATGAGCAGTTCTTC
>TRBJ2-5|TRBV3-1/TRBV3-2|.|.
CASSRDLASETQYF
TGTGCCAGCAGCCGGGACCTAGCGTCGGAGACCCAGTACTTC
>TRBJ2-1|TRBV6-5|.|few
CASVLGIPSYNEQFF
TGTGCCAGCGTCCTGGGTATCCCCTCCTACAATGAGCAGTTCTTC
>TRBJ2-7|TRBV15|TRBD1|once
CATSRDRLGTGFDEQYF
TGTGCCACCAGCAGAGATCGTTTGGGGACAGGGTTTGACGAGCAGTACTTC
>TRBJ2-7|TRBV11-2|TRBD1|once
CASSFGTDYEQYF
TGTGCCAGCAGCTTCGGGACAGACTACGAGCAGTACTTC
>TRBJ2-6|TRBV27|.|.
CASSLKSGGLLSGANVLTF
TGTGCCAGCAGTTTAAAGTCGGGCGGACTCCTCTCTGGGGCCAACGTCCTGACTTTC
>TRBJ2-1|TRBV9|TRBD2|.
CASSPGLAGYNEQFF
TGTGCCAGCAGCCCCGGACTAGCAGGCTACAATGAGCAGTTCTTC
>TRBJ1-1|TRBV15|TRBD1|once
CATRALGGSENTEAFF
TGTGCCACCAGAGCCCTAGGGGGCAGCGAGAACACTGAAGCTTTCTTT
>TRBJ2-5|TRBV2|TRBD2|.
CASSELAGGPVETQYF
TGTGCCAGCAGTGAATTGGCGGGAGGGCCTGTGGAGACCCAGTACTTC